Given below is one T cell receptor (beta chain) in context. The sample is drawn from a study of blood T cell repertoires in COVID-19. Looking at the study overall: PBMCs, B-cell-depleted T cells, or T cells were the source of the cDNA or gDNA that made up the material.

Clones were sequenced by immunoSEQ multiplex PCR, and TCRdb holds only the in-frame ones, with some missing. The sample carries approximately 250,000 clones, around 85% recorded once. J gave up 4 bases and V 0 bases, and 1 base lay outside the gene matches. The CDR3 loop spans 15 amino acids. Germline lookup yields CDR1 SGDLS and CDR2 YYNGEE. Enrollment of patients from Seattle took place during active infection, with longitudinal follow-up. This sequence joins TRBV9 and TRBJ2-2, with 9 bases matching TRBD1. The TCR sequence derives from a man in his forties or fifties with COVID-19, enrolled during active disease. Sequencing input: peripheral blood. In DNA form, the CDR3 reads TGTGCCAGCAGCGTAGCGGACAGGGGCACCGGGGAGCTGTTTTTT. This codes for CASSVADRGTGELFF.